This is a list of T cell receptor beta chains from one sample in a study of T cell repertoires in cytomegalovirus infection. TCRdb recomputed calls from the reads with MiXCR, one row per CDR3 protein. The profile shows about 300,000 distinct CDR3 sequences, about 9.2% of them singletons. Sequenced input: PBMCs. These receptors were taken from a human donor in good health (CMV status not recorded). Some clones in this sample may be carry-over from other donors' samples. Both conserved end residues are part of each CDR3. A D gene is named only where the DNA matches it firmly. Where a row states a size, it is once, few, many or the class of an expanded clone; other rows omit it.

TRBJ1-6 | many | TRBV6-1 | TRBD1 | CASSEVGDRTIPLHF | TGTGCCAGCAGTGAAGTTGGGGACAGGACTATACCCCTCCACTTT
TRBJ1-2 | many | TRBV28 | - | CASSLGQGLGYGYTF | TGTGCCAGCAGTTTGGGGCAGGGGCTGGGGTATGGCTACACCTTC
TRBJ1-1 | many | TRBV12-3/TRBV12-4 | - | CASSLTAPMNTEAFF | TGTGCCAGCAGTTTAACGGCACCAATGAACACTGAAGCTTTCTTT
TRBJ1-5 | - | TRBV4-2 | - | CASSLEGISNQPQHF | TGTGCCAGCAGCCTGGAGGGGATTAGCAATCAGCCCCAGCATTTT
TRBJ1-6 | many | TRBV12-3/TRBV12-4 | - | CASSLLGRGGSPLHF | TGTGCCAGCAGTTTATTGGGCAGGGGTGGGTCACCCCTCCACTTT
TRBJ2-2 | many | TRBV23-1 | TRBD2 | CASSLSSGGPTGELFF | TGCGCCAGCAGTCTGTCTAGCGGGGGCCCTACCGGGGAGCTGTTTTTT
TRBJ2-1 | many | TRBV5-5 | - | CASSLEGYVYNEQFF | TGTGCCAGCAGCTTGGAGGGGTACGTGTACAATGAGCAGTTCTTC
TRBJ2-1 | many | TRBV28 | TRBD2 | CASSSGRSGGPNEQFF | TGTGCCAGCAGTTCGGGTCGCTCGGGGGGGCCGAATGAGCAGTTCTTC
TRBJ1-6 | many | TRBV7-2 | TRBD1 | CASSYRQGRNSPLHF | TGTGCCAGCAGCTATAGACAGGGGAGGAATTCACCCCTCCACTTT
TRBJ2-1 | many | TRBV20-1 | TRBD2 | CSATGTTEQFF | TGCAGTGCTACCGGGACTACGGAGCAGTTCTTC
TRBJ1-5 | few | TRBV19 | - | CASSTAGVFRNQPQHF | TGTGCCAGTAGTACGGCTGGGGTATTTCGCAATCAGCCCCAGCATTTT
TRBJ1-5 | many | TRBV20-1 | - | CSARQPNHSNQPQHF | TGCAGTGCTAGACAACCAAATCATAGCAATCAGCCCCAGCATTTT
TRBJ2-1 | many | TRBV12-3/TRBV12-4 | - | CASTTTGRQFF | TGTGCCAGCACCACGACGGGGAGGCAGTTCTTC
TRBJ2-3 | many | TRBV5-6 | - | CASSVDPRGGTDTQYF | TGTGCCAGCAGCGTGGACCCTCGGGGAGGAACAGATACGCAGTATTTT
TRBJ2-1 | many | TRBV6-2/TRBV6-3 | - | CASSGSLVPLGDEQFF | TGTGCCAGCAGTGGCTCCTTAGTCCCCCTTGGAGATGAGCAGTTCTTC
TRBJ2-6 | many | TRBV4-2 | - | CASSQDGDNSGANVLTF | TGTGCCAGCAGCCAAGATGGGGACAACTCTGGGGCCAACGTCCTGACTTTC
TRBJ2-1 | many | TRBV7-3 | TRBD2 | CASSPGTSARGEQFF | TGTGCCAGCAGCCCCGGGACTAGCGCCAGGGGAGAGCAGTTCTTC
TRBJ2-5 | many | TRBV7-3 | - | CASSWTEGETQYF | TGTGCCAGCAGTTGGACAGAAGGGGAGACCCAGTACTTC
TRBJ2-3 | many | TRBV5-1 | - | CASSFSGPVGDTQYF | TGCGCCAGCAGCTTTAGCGGCCCTGTCGGGGATACGCAGTATTTT
TRBJ1-4 | many | TRBV18 | - | CASSQLRGTTNEKLFF | TGTGCCAGCTCACAATTACGGGGGACAACTAATGAAAAACTGTTTTTT
TRBJ1-5 | many | TRBV2 | - | CASSEGRDGNQPQHF | TGTGCCAGCAGTGAAGGAAGGGATGGCAATCAGCCCCAGCATTTT
TRBJ1-2 | many | TRBV7-2 | - | CASSFLGAKYGYTF | TGTGCCAGCAGCTTTTTGGGGGCCAAGTATGGCTACACCTTC
TRBJ1-6 | - | TRBV13 | - | CASSPFRGTLNSPLHF | TGTGCCAGCAGTCCCTTCCGGGGAACACTGAATTCACCCCTCCACTTT
TRBJ1-1 | many | TRBV20-1 | TRBD1 | CSATGQGAEAFF | TGCAGTGCTACCGGGCAGGGGGCCGAAGCTTTCTTT
TRBJ1-1 | many | TRBV20-1 | - | CSATRQTLDTEAFF | TGCAGTGCTACGCGACAGACCCTAGACACTGAAGCTTTCTTT
TRBJ1-1 | many | TRBV6-5 | - | CASSYSPLGTEAFF | TGTGCCAGCAGTTACTCGCCTCTGGGCACTGAAGCTTTCTTT
TRBJ2-3 | - | TRBV2 | - | CASSIRVAATDTQYF | TGTGCCAGCTCGATACGGGTCGCAGCCACAGATACGCAGTATTTT
TRBJ2-1 | many | TRBV7-2 | - | CASSLSSAYNEQFF | TGTGCCAGCAGCTTATCCAGCGCTTACAATGAGCAGTTCTTC
TRBJ2-2 | many | TRBV20-1 | - | CSASGTVNTGELFF | TGCAGTGCTAGTGGTACCGTGAACACCGGGGAGCTGTTTTTT
TRBJ1-1 | few | TRBV6-1 | TRBD1 | CASSEDRDNTEAFF | TGTGCCAGCAGTGAGGACAGGGATAACACTGAAGCTTTCTTT
TRBJ2-3 | many | TRBV7-2 | - | CASSLGTGTDTQYF | TGTGCCAGCAGCTTAGGGACGGGCACAGATACGCAGTATTTT
TRBJ2-1 | - | TRBV12-3/TRBV12-4 | TRBD1 | CASSPGQGKYNEQFF | TGTGCCAGCAGTCCCGGACAGGGAAAGTACAATGAGCAGTTCTTC
TRBJ2-3 | many | TRBV18 | TRBD1 | CASSLDGQGAWNTQYF | TGTGCCAGCTCACTGGATGGACAGGGGGCTTGGAATACGCAGTATTTT
TRBJ2-3 | many | TRBV7-8 | - | CASSLGARGGTDTQYF | TGTGCCAGCAGCTTAGGTGCAAGGGGCGGCACAGATACGCAGTATTTT
TRBJ1-2 | many | TRBV5-5 | - | CASSSGAGNYGYTF | TGTGCCAGCAGCTCTGGGGCAGGGAACTATGGCTACACCTTC
TRBJ1-1 | many | TRBV28 | - | CASSPGIMNTEAFF | TGTGCCAGCAGTCCTGGGATAATGAACACTGAAGCTTTCTTT
TRBJ1-5 | - | TRBV28 | TRBD1 | CASSRDRVNNQPQHF | TGTGCCAGCAGCCGGGACAGGGTCAACAATCAGCCCCAGCATTTT
TRBJ2-1 | few | TRBV5-1 | - | CASSLAVGSINEQFF | TGCGCCAGCAGCTTGGCAGTCGGATCAATCAATGAGCAGTTCTTC
TRBJ2-1 | many | TRBV6-2/TRBV6-3 | - | CASSYRVGDEQFF | TGTGCCAGCAGTTACAGGGTGGGCGATGAGCAGTTCTTC
TRBJ2-1 | many | TRBV28 | TRBD1 | CASSLDRAELDEQFF | TGTGCCAGCAGTTTGGACAGGGCAGAACTCGATGAGCAGTTCTTC
TRBJ2-1 | - | TRBV6-2/TRBV6-3 | TRBD2 | CASKLAGSYNEQFF | TGTGCCAGCAAACTAGCGGGGAGTTACAATGAGCAGTTCTTC
TRBJ1-2 | many | TRBV28 | - | CASLQGLGTQNYGYTF | TGTGCCAGCCTCCAGGGTTTGGGGACTCAAAACTATGGCTACACCTTC
TRBJ2-4 | few | TRBV2 | - | CASSVGRSLAKNIQYF | TGTGCCAGCAGCGTGGGACGGAGTCTAGCCAAAAACATTCAGTACTTC
TRBJ1-2 | many | TRBV28 | TRBD1 | CASSLGGTGGRGYTF | TGTGCCAGCAGTCTGGGGGGGACAGGGGGGAGGGGCTACACCTTC
TRBJ1-5 | - | TRBV7-2 | - | CANSLGKRQGRVISNQPQHF | TGTGCCAACAGCTTAGGGAAGCGGCAGGGACGGGTTATTTCGAATCAGCCCCAGCATTTT
TRBJ2-1 | many | TRBV7-2 | - | CASSLGLRNRFF | TGTGCCAGCAGCTTAGGTCTTAGGAATCGGTTCTTC
TRBJ2-7 | few | TRBV6-2/TRBV6-3 | TRBD2 | CASRMTSGTYEQYF | TGTGCCAGCAGGATGACTAGCGGTACCTACGAGCAGTACTTC
TRBJ1-1 | many | TRBV5-1 | - | CASSLAVGVNTEAFF | TGCGCCAGCAGCTTGGCCGTGGGGGTGAACACTGAAGCTTTCTTT
TRBJ2-5 | few | TRBV27 | - | CASSRRMGPQETQYF | TGTGCCAGCAGCCGAAGAATGGGGCCCCAAGAGACCCAGTACTTC
TRBJ2-3 | - | TRBV29-1 | - | CSAGGLNTDTQYF | TGCAGCGCTGGGGGACTTAACACAGATACGCAGTATTTT
TRBJ1-3 | many | TRBV20-1 | - | CSARVPRSPGNTIYF | TGCAGTGCTAGAGTGCCTCGCTCTCCTGGAAACACCATATATTTT
TRBJ1-5 | many | TRBV27 | - | CASSLRGKIQPQHF | TGTGCCAGCAGTTTAAGAGGGAAGATTCAGCCCCAGCATTTT
TRBJ2-3 | - | TRBV4-2 | TRBD2 | CASSGGVSTDTQYF | TGTGCCAGCAGCGGGGGGGTGTCGACAGATACGCAGTATTTT
TRBJ2-6 | few | TRBV19 | TRBD1 | CASTGQGATSGANVLTF | TGTGCCAGTACCGGACAGGGGGCGACCTCTGGGGCCAACGTCCTGACTTTC
TRBJ1-1 | - | TRBV28 | - | CASRGPFQVEAFF | TGTGCCAGCAGGGGCCCGTTCCAAGTTGAAGCTTTCTTT
TRBJ2-1 | many | TRBV7-2 | - | CASSLEHRYNEQFF | TGTGCCAGCAGCTTAGAGCACAGGTACAATGAGCAGTTCTTC
TRBJ2-5 | many | TRBV7-2 | TRBD2 | CASSAPLAGVTETQYF | TGTGCCAGCAGCGCTCCCCTAGCGGGGGTCACCGAGACCCAGTACTTC
TRBJ1-1 | many | TRBV6-2/TRBV6-3 | - | CASSWGQNTEAFF | TGTGCCAGCAGTTGGGGACAGAACACTGAAGCTTTCTTT
TRBJ2-1 | many | TRBV11-1 | TRBD2 | CASSHNQRGPGYNEQFF | TGTGCCAGCAGCCACAACCAGCGGGGGCCCGGTTACAATGAGCAGTTCTTC
TRBJ1-3 | few | TRBV12-3/TRBV12-4 | TRBD1 | CASSLTGWPGNTIYF | TGTGCCAGCAGCCTGACAGGGTGGCCTGGAAACACCATATATTTT